This record covers a single T cell receptor beta chain. Which antigen it targets is not known. No much larger clone is present one base from it, and per-base qualities are unavailable. For this chain, trimming is 4 bases at the V end and 0 bases at the J end, and the number of junction bases without a gene match is 11. The germline V gene gives CDR1 as SGDLS and CDR2 as YYNGEE. The CDR3 holds 18 amino acids from the cysteine to the phenylalanine. The only DNA kept is the CDR3, 54 bases in frame from the first base. The trial excluded patients who had a history of autoimmune disease or were on systemic immunosuppression. In every dose cohort, peripheral blood was drawn for TCR sequencing at baseline, cycle 4 day 1, and cycle 7 day 1. The samples were taken from a phase I, first-in-human, multicenter, open-label dose-escalation trial of ivuxolimab. Adults with locally advanced or metastatic melanoma, renal cell, hepatocellular, or head and neck squamous cell carcinoma were enrolled in the trial. Before TCR sequencing, CD4+ T cells and CD8+ T cells were sorted from peripheral blood as separate populations.

To sequence the TCRbeta CDR3 region, genomic DNA was isolated from the sorted cells. TCRbeta CDR3 regions were sequenced using the immunoSEQ Assay. This immuneACCESS table, as held by TCRdb, lists in-frame sequences with V and J called but not all clones. Of the missing ones, under half trace to an unresolved V gene in checked studies; the others have no known cause. This sample has some 150,000 clones in its table, and roughly nine tenths of those were observed once. The leading ten clones occupy around 1% of the sample. The sample is drawn from a study of OX40 agonist ivuxolimab in advanced cancers. The study in broad terms: Ivuxolimab was a fully human IgG2 agonistic monoclonal antibody targeting the costimulatory receptor OX40 (CD134). Peripheral TCRbeta sequencing was intended to test whether TCR sequence diversity was altered and clonal T-cell expansion was caused by ivuxolimab. Intravenous ivuxolimab was administered to patients every 2 weeks at six dose levels: 0.01, 0.1, 0.3, 1.5, 3 and 10 mg/kg. Three dose-escalation patients achieved partial responses, one with hepatocellular carcinoma and two with cutaneous melanoma. Patients were allowed to have had prior anti-PD-1, anti-PD-L1 or anti-CTLA-4 therapy, and around 41% of the dose-escalation patients had previously received checkpoint inhibitors. The paper reports the monotherapy dose-escalation portion (N ≈ 50 patients) of the phase I ivuxolimab trial. The dose-escalation cohort was 80% to 90% male with a mean age of about 65 years, ranging from roughly 23 to 85. Of the approximately 54 patients in dose escalation, approximately 20 had hepatocellular carcinoma, around 15 had melanoma, 9 had renal cell carcinoma and 9 had head and neck cancer. Beyond this particular receptor, the publication reports: Low levels of normalized T-cell clonal expansion were also seen in some nonresponding patients. Antigen specificity was not determined for the clonally expanded peripheral T cells. On average, CD8+ T cells showed more expanded clones than CD4+ T cells after ivuxolimab. At doses of 0.1 to 3.0 mg/kg, clonal expansion of both CD4+ and CD8+ blood T cells was observed from baseline to week 6. In the 0.1-3.0 mg/kg groups, partial responders had among the lowest normalized peripheral clonal expansion, particularly in CD8+ T cells.

Here the sequenced sample was CD4+ or CD8+ T cells sorted from blood, taken in a trial of the OX40 agonist ivuxolimab. The origin of this receptor is an adult with an advanced solid tumor such as melanoma, head and neck, liver or kidney cancer. The sequence links TRBV9 to TRBJ2-2; TRBD2 matches 8 bases in the middle. The nucleotide sequence is given as TGTGCCAGCAGCCCCCGGGAGGGGCGCGATACGAACACCGGGGAGCTGTTTTTT. Translated, this gives CASSPREGRDTNTGELFF.